This T cell receptor beta chain was obtained from a study of blood T cell repertoires in COVID-19. For the study at large: Specimens from acute and convalescent COVID-19 originated in the United States, Italy and Spain. PBMCs, B-cell-depleted T cells, or T cells were the source of the cDNA or gDNA that made up the material.

The CDR3 spans 14 residues. The ends lost 3 bases at V and 0 bases at J; junction bases unmatched: 2. In germline, CDR1 is SGHRS, CDR2 YFSETQ. As handled by the study authors: Counts of nucleated cells, estimated from reference gene primer amplification, were obtained. Profiled with immunoSEQ multiplex PCR; TCRdb holds only in-frame clones, not every one. Clone size and V and J calls were adopted from that table, with D and trimming inferred from the DNA. Here the sample spans some 130,000 clones, approximately 88% being singletons. V and J are TRBV5-1 and TRBJ1-1, with 7 bases identical to TRBD1. Sequenced: peripheral blood. This sequence originates from a man aged 50-60 years with acute or convalescent COVID-19. The CDR3, as DNA: TGCGCCAGCAGCTCGGGACAGATGAACACTGAAGCTTTCTTT. Amino acid sequence: CASSSGQMNTEAFF.